This T cell receptor (beta chain) was sequenced in a study of blood T cells in healthy people across ages. From germline, CDR1 is SGDLS and CDR2 YYNGEE. CDR3 length equals 17 residues. V was trimmed by 0 bases and J by 0 bases, leaving 15 bases between them. PCR was performed a second time for roughly 7 to 12 cycles using a sample-barcoded 5' primer and a J-beta primer mix. Every molecule of cDNA carried a tag from a template-switch adaptor with 12 random nucleotides. In TCRdb, the 5' RACE reads were re-called with MiXCR into one record per CDR3 protein. The sample carries 600,000 or so distinct CDR3 sequences, 25% to 35% recorded once.

The V gene is TRBV9, the J gene TRBJ1-1, with TRBD1 as a possible D gene (5 bases). The clonotype originates from a woman over 75 in good health. The sequencing input was blood. DNA for the CDR3: TGTGCCAGCAGCGTAGACCCAATTGGGGGGGTGAACACTGAAGCTTTCTTT. It is translated as CASSVDPIGGVNTEAFF.